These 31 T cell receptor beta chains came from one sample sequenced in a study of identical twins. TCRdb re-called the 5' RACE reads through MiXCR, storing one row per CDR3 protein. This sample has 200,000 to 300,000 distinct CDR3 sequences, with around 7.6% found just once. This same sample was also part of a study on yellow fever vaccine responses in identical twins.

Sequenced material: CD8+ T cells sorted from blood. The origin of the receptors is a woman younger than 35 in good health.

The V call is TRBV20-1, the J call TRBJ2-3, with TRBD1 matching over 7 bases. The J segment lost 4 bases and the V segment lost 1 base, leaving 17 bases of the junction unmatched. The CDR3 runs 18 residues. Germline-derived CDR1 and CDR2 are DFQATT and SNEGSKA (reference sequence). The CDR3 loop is CSARGVLYRGFIADTQYF. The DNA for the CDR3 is TGCAGTGCTAGAGGGGTTTTGTACAGGGGATTTATTGCAGATACGCAGTATTTT.

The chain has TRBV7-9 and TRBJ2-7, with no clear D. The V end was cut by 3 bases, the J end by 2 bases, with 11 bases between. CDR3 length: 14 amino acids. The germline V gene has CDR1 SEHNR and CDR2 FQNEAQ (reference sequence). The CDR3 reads CASSLLQVPYEQYV. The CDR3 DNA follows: TGTGCCAGCAGCTTGTTACAAGTTCCCTACGAGCAGTACGTC.

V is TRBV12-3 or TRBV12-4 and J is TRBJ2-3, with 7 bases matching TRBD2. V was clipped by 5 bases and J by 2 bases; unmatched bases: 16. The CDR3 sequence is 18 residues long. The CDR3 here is CASSLDFGVAGLTDTQYF. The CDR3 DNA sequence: TGTGCCAGCAGTCTGGACTTTGGGGTAGCGGGCCTCACAGATACGCAGTATTTT.

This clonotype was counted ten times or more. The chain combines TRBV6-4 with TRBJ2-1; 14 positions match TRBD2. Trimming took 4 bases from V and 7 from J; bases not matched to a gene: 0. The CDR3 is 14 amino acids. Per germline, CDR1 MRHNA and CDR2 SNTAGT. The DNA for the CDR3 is TGTGCCAGCAGTGGGACTAGCGGGGGGAATGAGCAGTTCTTC. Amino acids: CASSGTSGGNEQFF.

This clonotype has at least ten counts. The CDR3 spells CATSSRGSYNEQFF. In DNA form, the CDR3 reads TGTGCCACCAGCAGTCGGGGGTCTTACAATGAGCAGTTCTTC. The chain is built from TRBV15 and TRBJ2-1; D perhaps matches TRBD2 (6 bases). The CDR3 runs 14 residues. With 3 bases removed from V and 4 bases from J, the gap between germline ends came to 10 bases. Germline assignment: CDR1 LNHNV and CDR2 YYDKDF (reference sequence).

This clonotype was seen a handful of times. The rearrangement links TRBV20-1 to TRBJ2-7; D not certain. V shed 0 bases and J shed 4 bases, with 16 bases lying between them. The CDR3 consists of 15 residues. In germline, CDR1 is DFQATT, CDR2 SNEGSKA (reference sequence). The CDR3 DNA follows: TGCAGTGCTAGAGATCTCGGGCCAAAGGGTTACGAGCAGTACTTC. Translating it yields CSARDLGPKGYEQYF.

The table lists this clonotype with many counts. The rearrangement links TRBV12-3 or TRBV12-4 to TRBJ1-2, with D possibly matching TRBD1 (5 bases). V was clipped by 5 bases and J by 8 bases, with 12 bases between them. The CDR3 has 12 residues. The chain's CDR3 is CASSRDRRGYTF. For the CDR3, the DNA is TGTGCCAGCAGTCGGGACCGCCGGGGCTACACCTTC.

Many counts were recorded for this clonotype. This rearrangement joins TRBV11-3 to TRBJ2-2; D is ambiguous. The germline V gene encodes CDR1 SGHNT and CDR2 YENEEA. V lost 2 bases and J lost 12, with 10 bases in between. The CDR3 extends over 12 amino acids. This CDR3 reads CASSLMAVQLFF. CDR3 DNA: TGTGCCAGCAGCTTAATGGCCGTGCAGCTGTTTTTT.

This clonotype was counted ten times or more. The CDR3 DNA sequence: TGTGCCAGCAGCCACCGGGACACGTCCTACGAGCAGTACGTC. It is translated as CASSHRDTSYEQYV. The genes are TRBV7-9 and TRBJ2-7; tentative D call: TRBD1 (6 bases). This CDR3 is built from 14 residues. Germline V gene data show CDR1 as SEHNR and CDR2 as FQNEAQ (reference sequence). The V gene lost 5 bases and the J gene lost 1 base, with 12 bases spanning the gap.

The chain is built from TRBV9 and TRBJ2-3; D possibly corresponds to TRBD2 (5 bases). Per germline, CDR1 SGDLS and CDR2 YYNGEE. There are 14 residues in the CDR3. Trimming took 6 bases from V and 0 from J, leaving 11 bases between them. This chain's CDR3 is CASNPSGSTDTQYF. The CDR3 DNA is TGTGCCAGCAATCCCAGCGGAAGCACAGATACGCAGTATTTT.

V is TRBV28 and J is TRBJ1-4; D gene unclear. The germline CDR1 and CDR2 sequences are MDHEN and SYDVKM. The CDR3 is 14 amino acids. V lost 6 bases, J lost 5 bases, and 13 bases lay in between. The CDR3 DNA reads TGTGCCAGCAGCTATAAGGAGGAGAATGAAAAACTGTTTTTT. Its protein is CASSYKEENEKLFF.

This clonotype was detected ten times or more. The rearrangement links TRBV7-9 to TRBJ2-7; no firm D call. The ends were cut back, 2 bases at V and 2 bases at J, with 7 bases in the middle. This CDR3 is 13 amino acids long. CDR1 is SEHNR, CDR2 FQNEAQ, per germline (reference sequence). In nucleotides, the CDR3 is TGTGCCAGCAGCTTAAGGCAGACCTACGAGCAGTACGTC. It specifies CASSLRQTYEQYV.

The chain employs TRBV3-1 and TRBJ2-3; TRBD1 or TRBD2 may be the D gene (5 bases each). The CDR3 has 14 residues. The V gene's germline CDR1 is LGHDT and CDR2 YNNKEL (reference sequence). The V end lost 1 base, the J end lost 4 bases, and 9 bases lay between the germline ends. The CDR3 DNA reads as TGTGCCAGCAGCCAAGTCGGGGCGCCAGATACGCAGTATTTT. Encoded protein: CASSQVGAPDTQYF.

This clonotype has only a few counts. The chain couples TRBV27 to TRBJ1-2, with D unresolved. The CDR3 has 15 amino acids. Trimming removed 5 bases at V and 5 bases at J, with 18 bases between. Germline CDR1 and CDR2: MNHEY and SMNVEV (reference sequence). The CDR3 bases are TGTGCCAGCAGTCTGACGGGGAATCTAGGTTATGGCTACACCTTC. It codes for CASSLTGNLGYGYTF.

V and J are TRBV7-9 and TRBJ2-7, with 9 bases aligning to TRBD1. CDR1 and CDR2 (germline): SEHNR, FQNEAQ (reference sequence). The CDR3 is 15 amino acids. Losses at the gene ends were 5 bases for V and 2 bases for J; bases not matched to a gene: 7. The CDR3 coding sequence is TGTGCCAGCAGCCACGGGACAGGGTCCCCCTACGAGCAGTACTTC. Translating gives CASSHGTGSPYEQYF.

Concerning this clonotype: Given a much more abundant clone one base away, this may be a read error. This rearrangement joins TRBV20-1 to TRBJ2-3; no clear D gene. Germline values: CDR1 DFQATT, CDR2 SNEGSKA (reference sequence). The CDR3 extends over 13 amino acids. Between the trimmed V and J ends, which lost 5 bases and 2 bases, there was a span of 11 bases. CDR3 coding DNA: TGCAGTGCTCGCCTCCCCCACACAGATACGCAGTATTTT. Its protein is CSARLPHTDTQYF.

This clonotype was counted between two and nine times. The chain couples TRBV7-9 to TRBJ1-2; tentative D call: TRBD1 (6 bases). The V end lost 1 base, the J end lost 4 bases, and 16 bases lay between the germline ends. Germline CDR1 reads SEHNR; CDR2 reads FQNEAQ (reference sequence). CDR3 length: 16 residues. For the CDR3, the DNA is TGTGCCAGCAGCTTAGTAACAGGGAGCGGGTTCTATGGCTACACCTTC. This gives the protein CASSLVTGSGFYGYTF.

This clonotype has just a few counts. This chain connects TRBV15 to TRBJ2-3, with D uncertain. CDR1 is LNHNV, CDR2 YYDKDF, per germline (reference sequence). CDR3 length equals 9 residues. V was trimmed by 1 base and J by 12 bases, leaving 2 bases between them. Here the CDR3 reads CATSRGQYF. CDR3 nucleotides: TGTGCCACCAGCAGAGGACAGTATTTT.

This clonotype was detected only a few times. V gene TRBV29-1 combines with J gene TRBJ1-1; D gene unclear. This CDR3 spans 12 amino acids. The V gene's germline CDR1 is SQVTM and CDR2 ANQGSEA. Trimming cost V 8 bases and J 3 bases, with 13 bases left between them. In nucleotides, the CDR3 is TGCAGCATCTTGAACGGGGACACTGAAGCTTTCTTT. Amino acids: CSILNGDTEAFF.

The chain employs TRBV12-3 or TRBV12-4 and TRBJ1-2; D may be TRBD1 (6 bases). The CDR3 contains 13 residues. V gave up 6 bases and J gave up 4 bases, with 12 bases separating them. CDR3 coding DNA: TGTGCCAGCAGCCCCAGGGGCGGCTATGGCTACACCTTC. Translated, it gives CASSPRGGYGYTF.

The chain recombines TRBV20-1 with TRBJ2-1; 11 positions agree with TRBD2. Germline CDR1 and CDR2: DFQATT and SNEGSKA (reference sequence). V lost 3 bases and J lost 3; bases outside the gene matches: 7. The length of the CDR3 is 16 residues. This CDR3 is CSASSPLAGDYNEQFF. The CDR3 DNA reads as TGCAGTGCTAGTTCCCCACTAGCGGGAGACTACAATGAGCAGTTCTTC.

The DNA of the CDR3 is TGTGCCAGCAGCGGGACCGGGACAGAGACCTACGAGCAGTACTTC. Residues: CASSGTGTETYEQYF. V gene TRBV7-9 combines with J gene TRBJ2-7; TRBD1 aligns across 7 bases. The CDR3 is made up of 15 amino acids. The V segment lost 5 bases and the J segment 2 bases; nucleotides outside the gene matches: 9. Germline V gene lookup returns CDR1 SEHNR and CDR2 FQNEAQ (reference sequence).

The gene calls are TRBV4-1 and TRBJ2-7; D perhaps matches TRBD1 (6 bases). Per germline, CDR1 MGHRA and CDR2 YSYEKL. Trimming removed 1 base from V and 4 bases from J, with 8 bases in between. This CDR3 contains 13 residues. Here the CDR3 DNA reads TGCGCCAGCAGCCAAGTCAGGGGATACGAGCAGTACGTC. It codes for CASSQVRGYEQYV.

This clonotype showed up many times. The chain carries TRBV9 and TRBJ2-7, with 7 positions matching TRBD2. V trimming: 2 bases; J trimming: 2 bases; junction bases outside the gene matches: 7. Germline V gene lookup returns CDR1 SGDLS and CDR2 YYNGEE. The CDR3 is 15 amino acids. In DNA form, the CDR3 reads TGTGCCAGCAGCGTGGCGCTGGGAGGGGCCTACGAGCAGTACTTC. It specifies CASSVALGGAYEQYF.

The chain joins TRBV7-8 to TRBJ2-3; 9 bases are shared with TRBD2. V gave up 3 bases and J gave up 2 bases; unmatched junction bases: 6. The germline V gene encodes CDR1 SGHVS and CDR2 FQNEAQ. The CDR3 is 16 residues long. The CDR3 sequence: CASSFRGGGATDTQYF. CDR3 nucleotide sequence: TGTGCCAGCAGCTTTAGGGGCGGGGGGGCCACAGATACGCAGTATTTT.

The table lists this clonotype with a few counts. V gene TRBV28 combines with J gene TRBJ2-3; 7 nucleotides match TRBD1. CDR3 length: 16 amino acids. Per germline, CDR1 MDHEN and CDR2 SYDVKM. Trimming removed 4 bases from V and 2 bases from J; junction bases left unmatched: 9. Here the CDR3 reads CASSSPRDSSTDTQYF. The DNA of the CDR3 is TGTGCCAGCAGTTCGCCTCGGGACAGCTCCACAGATACGCAGTATTTT.

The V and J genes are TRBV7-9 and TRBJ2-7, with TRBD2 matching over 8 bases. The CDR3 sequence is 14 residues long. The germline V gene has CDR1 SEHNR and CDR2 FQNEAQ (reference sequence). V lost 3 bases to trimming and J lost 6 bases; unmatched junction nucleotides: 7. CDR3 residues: CASSLGGTRSEQYF. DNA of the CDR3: TGTGCCAGCAGCTTGGGGGGGACTAGGAGCGAGCAGTACTTC.

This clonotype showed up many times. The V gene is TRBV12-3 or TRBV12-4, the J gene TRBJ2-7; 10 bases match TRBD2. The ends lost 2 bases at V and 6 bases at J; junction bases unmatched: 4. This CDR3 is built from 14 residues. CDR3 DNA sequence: TGTGCCAGCAGTTTACTAGCGGGAGATTCCGAGCAGTACTTC. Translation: CASSLLAGDSEQYF.

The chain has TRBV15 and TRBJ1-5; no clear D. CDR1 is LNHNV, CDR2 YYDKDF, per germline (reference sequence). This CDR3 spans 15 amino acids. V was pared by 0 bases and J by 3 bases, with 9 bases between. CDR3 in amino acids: CATSRDRGNNQPQHF. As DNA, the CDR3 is TGTGCCACCAGCAGAGATCGAGGGAACAATCAGCCCCAGCATTTT.

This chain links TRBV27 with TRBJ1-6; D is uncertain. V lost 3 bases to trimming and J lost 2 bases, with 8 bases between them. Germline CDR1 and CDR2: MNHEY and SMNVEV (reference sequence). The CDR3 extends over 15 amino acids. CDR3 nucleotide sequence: TGTGCCAGCAGTTTCCCTCTGACCTATAATTCACCCCTCCACTTT. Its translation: CASSFPLTYNSPLHF.

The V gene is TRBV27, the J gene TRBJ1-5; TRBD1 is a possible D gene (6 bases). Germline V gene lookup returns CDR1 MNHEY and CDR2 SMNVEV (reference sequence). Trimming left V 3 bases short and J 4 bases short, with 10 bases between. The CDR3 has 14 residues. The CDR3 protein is CASSLDRLNQPQHF. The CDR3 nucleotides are TGTGCCAGCAGTTTGGACAGACTGAATCAGCCCCAGCATTTT.